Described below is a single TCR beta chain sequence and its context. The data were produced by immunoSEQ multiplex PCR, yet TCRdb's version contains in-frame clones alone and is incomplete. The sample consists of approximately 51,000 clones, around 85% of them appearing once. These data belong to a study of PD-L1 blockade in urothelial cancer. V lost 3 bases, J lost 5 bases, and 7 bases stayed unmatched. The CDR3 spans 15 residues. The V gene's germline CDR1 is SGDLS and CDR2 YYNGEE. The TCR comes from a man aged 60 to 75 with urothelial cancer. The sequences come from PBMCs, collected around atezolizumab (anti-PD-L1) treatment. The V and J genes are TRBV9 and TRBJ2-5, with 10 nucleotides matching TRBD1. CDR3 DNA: TGTGCCAGCAGCGCCGACAGGGGGCTTCAGGAGACCCAGTACTTC. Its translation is CASSADRGLQETQYF.